A selection of T cell receptor beta chains follows, all from one sample in a study of blood T cell repertoires in COVID-19. Using immunoSEQ multiplex PCR, the repertoire was profiled, and TCRdb retains in-frame clones only, with some absent. Altogether about 160,000 clones are present, around 89% being singletons, with the ten largest covering approximately 6.6%. The sample consisted of PBMCs or T cells enriched from blood (not recorded which). Source of these receptors: a woman in her 50s who had recovered from COVID-19. Both conserved end residues are part of each CDR3. A D gene is named only where the DNA matches it firmly. The size field is filled for only some rows; it gives once, few, many or a size class.

v_gene,abundance,j_gene,d_gene,len,CDR3nt,CDR3aa
TRBV9,.,TRBJ2-7,TRBD2,15,TGTGCCAGCAGCGTAGGGGGGGGGAACTCCTACGAGCAGTACTTC,CASSVGGGNSYEQYF
TRBV10-3,.,TRBJ1-5,TRBD1,15,TGTGCCATCGGGCAGGGGACAGGGGCCGATCAGCCCCAGCATTTT,CAIGQGTGADQPQHF
TRBV19,.,TRBJ1-5,.,15,TGTGCCAGTAGTATGAACAGTTATAGCAATCAGCCCCAGCATTTT,CASSMNSYSNQPQHF
TRBV7-2,.,TRBJ2-3,TRBD2,16,TGTGCCAGCAGCCGGACTAGCGGGGTGAGCACAGATACGCAGTATTTT,CASSRTSGVSTDTQYF
TRBV10-3,.,TRBJ1-2,.,13,TGTGCCATCAGTGAAAACGGGTACTATGGCTACACCTTC,CAISENGYYGYTF
TRBV30,.,TRBJ1-5,.,15,TGTGCCTGGAGTGTGGGGAGGGCCCGCAATCAGCCCCAGCATTTT,CAWSVGRARNQPQHF
TRBV5-1,.,TRBJ2-1,.,14,TGCGCCAGCAGCCTAACGGGGGGCAGCTATGAGCAGTTCTTC,CASSLTGGSYEQFF
TRBV24-1,.,TRBJ2-3,.,13,TGTGCCACCATGGGGGGACGCACAGATACGCAGTATTTT,CATMGGRTDTQYF
TRBV4-3,.,TRBJ1-1,TRBD1,15,TGCGCCAGCAGCCAGAGACAGGGGCCCAACACTGAAGCTTTCTTT,CASSQRQGPNTEAFF
TRBV19,.,TRBJ1-2,.,12,TGTGCCAGTACCTCACAGGAGTATGGCTACACCTTC,CASTSQEYGYTF
TRBV5-1,.,TRBJ2-5,.,14,TGCGCCAGCAGCTTTAGCAGGGGCGAGGAGACCCAGTACTTC,CASSFSRGEETQYF
TRBV4-3,.,TRBJ2-5,.,16,TGCGCCAGCAGCCAAGATAGGGGGGGGGCCGGAGGGACCCAGTACTTC,CASSQDRGGAGGTQYF
TRBV19,few,TRBJ1-1,TRBD1,13,TGTGCCAGTAAGGGGACAGAATCTTCTGAAGCTTTCTTT,CASKGTESSEAFF
TRBV11-3,.,TRBJ1-2,.,17,TGTGCCAGCAGCTTAAGGGTTTGGGGGCAGAACTCTAATGGCTACACCTTC,CASSLRVWGQNSNGYTF
TRBV7-2,.,TRBJ2-3,TRBD2,13,TGTGCCAGCAGCCCCCGACTAGCGGGGGTTCAGTATTTT,CASSPRLAGVQYF
TRBV13,.,TRBJ1-5,TRBD1,17,TGTGCCAGCAGCTTCGGACAGGTTCGTTATAGCAATCAGCCCCAGCATTTT,CASSFGQVRYSNQPQHF
TRBV4-3,.,TRBJ2-7,TRBD2,15,TGCGCCAGCAGCCCGTGGACTAGCGGGGGCTACGAGCAGTACTTC,CASSPWTSGGYEQYF
TRBV29-1,once,TRBJ2-5,.,13,TGCAGCGTTGTAGTTAAAGGGGGAGAGACCCAGTACTTC,CSVVVKGGETQYF
TRBV5-8,.,TRBJ1-6,TRBD1,17,TGTGCCAGCAGCAGGGGGGGACAGGGAATTGATAATTCACCCCTCCACTTT,CASSRGGQGIDNSPLHF
TRBV6-2/TRBV6-3,.,TRBJ2-1,.,14,TGTGCCAGCAGTCGGCGGGGTCGATACAATGAGCAGTTCTTC,CASSRRGRYNEQFF
TRBV7-2,.,TRBJ2-3,.,14,TGTGCCAGCAGCTTCGAAGGGACACTTGATACGCAGTATTTT,CASSFEGTLDTQYF
TRBV6-5,few,TRBJ2-1,TRBD1,12,TGTGCCAGCAGAAGACAGGGGAGCGGGCAGTTCTTC,CASRRQGSGQFF
TRBV18,.,TRBJ1-6,.,15,TGTGCCAGCTCACCAGCGGGAAGGGGTAATTCACCCCTCCACTTT,CASSPAGRGNSPLHF
TRBV6-1,.,TRBJ1-2,TRBD1,17,TGTGCCAGCAGTGCAGACGGGACAGGTCCCTTTTTCTATGGCTACACCTTC,CASSADGTGPFFYGYTF
TRBV23-1,.,TRBJ1-2,.,14,TGCGCCAGCAGTCAATGGGGGGTGAACTATGGCTACACCTTC,CASSQWGVNYGYTF
TRBV12-5,.,TRBJ2-1,TRBD2,15,TGTGCTAGTGCCGTCGCTAGCGGGGGGAACAATGAGCAGTTCTTC,CASAVASGGNNEQFF
TRBV27,.,TRBJ1-2,TRBD1,14,TGTGCCAGCAGTTTGGGCAGGGGGATATATGGCTACACCTTC,CASSLGRGIYGYTF
TRBV29-1,.,TRBJ1-4,.,14,TGCAGCGTTGCGGGGGGCGCCGGTAATGAAAAACTGTTTTTT,CSVAGGAGNEKLFF
TRBV7-9,.,TRBJ2-7,TRBD1,16,TGTGCCAGCAGCTTAGCCTCCGGACAGGGGGCCTACGAGCAGTACTTC,CASSLASGQGAYEQYF
TRBV7-9,.,TRBJ2-3,TRBD2,16,TGTGCCAGCAGCAAAGCCGGGACTAGGAATACAGATACGCAGTATTTT,CASSKAGTRNTDTQYF
TRBV9,.,TRBJ1-5,.,15,TGTGCCAGCAGTTTTGGGGAGGGCAGCCGGCAGCCCCAGCATTTT,CASSFGEGSRQPQHF
TRBV5-4,.,TRBJ2-3,TRBD2,13,TGTGCCAGCAGCCTCGGGGGGACAGATACGCAGTATTTT,CASSLGGTDTQYF
TRBV27,once,TRBJ1-5,.,16,TGTGCCAGCAGTTTATGGGGGGGCGCAGGCAATCAGCCCCAGCATTTT,CASSLWGGAGNQPQHF
TRBV9,.,TRBJ1-4,TRBD1,14,TGTGCCAGCAGCCTGGACAGGGGGTATGAAAAACTGTTTTTT,CASSLDRGYEKLFF
TRBV6-5,few,TRBJ1-1,.,14,TGTGCCAGCAGTTACAGTAAAATCGGCACTGAAGCTTTCTTT,CASSYSKIGTEAFF
TRBV14,.,TRBJ2-3,TRBD2,17,TGTGCCAGCAGCCGGGGCCTAGGACTAGCGGGGGATCATACGCAGTATTTT,CASSRGLGLAGDHTQYF
TRBV6-5,.,TRBJ1-2,TRBD1,14,TGTGCCAGCAAGGGAGACAGGGGGCTAAATGGCTACACCTTC,CASKGDRGLNGYTF
TRBV6-5,once,TRBJ1-2,TRBD1,13,TGTGCCAGCAGTATCGCAGGGGGATATGGCTACACCTTC,CASSIAGGYGYTF
TRBV5-1,.,TRBJ2-2,TRBD1,15,TGCGCCAGCAGCATCGGACAGGGGCATGCCGGGGAGCTGTTTTTT,CASSIGQGHAGELFF
TRBV6-1,.,TRBJ1-1,TRBD1,14,TGTGCCAGCAGTGAACAGACAGGGGGGGGTGAAGCTTTCTTT,CASSEQTGGGEAFF
TRBV9,.,TRBJ1-4,TRBD1,15,TGTGCCAGCAGCCCCCGGGACAGGTCTAATGAAAAACTGTTTTTT,CASSPRDRSNEKLFF
TRBV27,.,TRBJ1-2,.,13,TGTGCCAGCGGGCTACCGGCTAACTATGGCTACACCTTC,CASGLPANYGYTF
TRBV3-1/TRBV3-2,.,TRBJ1-2,TRBD1,16,TGTGCCAGCAGCCAAGTCCCAGGGGGCTCTTCCTATGGCTACACCTTC,CASSQVPGGSSYGYTF
TRBV2,.,TRBJ1-1,.,15,TGTGCCAGCATGAGCCAAAAGTCCCCCGCCACTGAAGCTTTCTTT,CASMSQKSPATEAFF
TRBV2,.,TRBJ1-2,.,14,TGTGCCAGCAGTGCCGTGAGGGCCAGCTATGGCTACACCTTC,CASSAVRASYGYTF
TRBV11-2,.,TRBJ1-2,.,13,TGTGCCAGCAGCTTAGACAGTAACTATGGCTACACCTTC,CASSLDSNYGYTF
TRBV5-4,.,TRBJ2-1,.,12,TGTGCCAGCAAAGGACAGTACAATGAGCAGTTCTTC,CASKGQYNEQFF
TRBV5-6,.,TRBJ2-7,.,17,TGTGCCAGCAGCGACGCCAGGGGTGGGGGTCGGTCCTACGAGCAGTACTTC,CASSDARGGGRSYEQYF
TRBV19,.,TRBJ2-3,TRBD2,16,TGTGCCAGTAGTATTCAAGCGGGGGGCGGGTCAGATACGCAGTATTTT,CASSIQAGGGSDTQYF
TRBV4-2,once,TRBJ2-7,TRBD1,15,TGTGCCAGCAGCCAAGATCTGGGACAGGTCTACGAGCAGTACTTC,CASSQDLGQVYEQYF
TRBV30,.,TRBJ2-5,TRBD2,15,TGTGCCTGGAACAGACAGGCGGGGGGGAGAGAGACCCAGTACTTC,CAWNRQAGGRETQYF
TRBV6-5,.,TRBJ2-7,.,13,TGTGCCAGCAGTTTACAGCTTAGTTACGAGCAGTACTTC,CASSLQLSYEQYF
TRBV5-4,.,TRBJ2-5,.,15,TGTGCCAGCAGCTTGGGAGGGTCGGGGCAAGAGACCCAGTACTTC,CASSLGGSGQETQYF
TRBV11-2,.,TRBJ1-4,.,11,TGTGCCAGCAGTCTTGATGAAAAACTGTTTTTT,CASSLDEKLFF
TRBV7-2,.,TRBJ2-3,.,14,TGTGCCAGCAGCTTAGCGGGGGCCACAGATACGCAGTATTTT,CASSLAGATDTQYF
TRBV15,.,TRBJ1-5,.,16,TGTGCCACCAGCGGCGCCCCAGACAGATCAAATCAGCCCCAGCATTTT,CATSGAPDRSNQPQHF
TRBV5-1,few,TRBJ2-7,.,14,TGCGCCAGCAGCTTGATGCAACCCGCGTACGAGCAGTACTTC,CASSLMQPAYEQYF
TRBV2,.,TRBJ1-2,.,13,TGTGCCAGCAGTGTTAGGGGCGACGATGGCTACACCTTC,CASSVRGDDGYTF
TRBV4-2,.,TRBJ2-1,.,17,TGTGCCAGCAGCCAAGATAGGACTGGGAGCTCCTACAATGAGCAGTTCTTC,CASSQDRTGSSYNEQFF